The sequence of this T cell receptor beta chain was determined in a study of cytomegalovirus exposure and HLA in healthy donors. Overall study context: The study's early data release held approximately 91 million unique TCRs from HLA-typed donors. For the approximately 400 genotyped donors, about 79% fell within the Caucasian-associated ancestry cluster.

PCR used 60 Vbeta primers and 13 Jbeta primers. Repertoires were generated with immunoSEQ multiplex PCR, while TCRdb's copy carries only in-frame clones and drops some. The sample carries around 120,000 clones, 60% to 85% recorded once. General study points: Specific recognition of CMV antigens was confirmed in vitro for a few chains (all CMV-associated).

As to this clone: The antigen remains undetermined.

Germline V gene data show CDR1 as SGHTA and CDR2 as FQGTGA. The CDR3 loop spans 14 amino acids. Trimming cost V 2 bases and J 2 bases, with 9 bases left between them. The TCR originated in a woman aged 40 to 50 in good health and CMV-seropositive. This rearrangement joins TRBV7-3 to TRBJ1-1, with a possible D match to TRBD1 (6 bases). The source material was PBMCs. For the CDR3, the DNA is TGTGCCAGCAGCTTAGGGGGCGTCAACACTGAAGCTTTCTTT. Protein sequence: CASSLGGVNTEAFF.